This T cell receptor beta chain originates from a study of Graves' ophthalmopathy and Graves' hyperthyroidism (dated by TCRdb to between 2017 and 2018). At the level of the whole study: Peripheral blood was collected at initial diagnosis, prior to any treatment. T-cell repertoires of thyroid tissue and blood were compared in more than 5 hyperthyroidism patients. A discovery set of about a hundred patients (roughly 43 ophthalmopathy, 55 to 65 stable hyperthyroidism) was enrolled to explore V-J signatures distinguishing ophthalmopathy from hyperthyroidism. Following sampling, methimazole starting at 30 mg daily was administered to hyperthyroidism patients, and high-dose intravenous methylprednisolone was administered to ophthalmopathy patients. To tell Graves' ophthalmopathy apart from Graves' hyperthyroidism, and to predict which patients would progress to ophthalmopathy, the study relied on TCR beta repertoire signatures. In total, around 130 blood samples were TCR-sequenced: fewer than 50 ophthalmopathy, 80 or so hyperthyroidism and some 17 hyperthyroidism-to-ophthalmopathy patients. An independent validation cohort comprised some 19 hyperthyroidism patients and over 15 patients who later progressed from hyperthyroidism to ophthalmopathy. On the study overall, not on this receptor specifically: In validation, the model predicted ophthalmopathy progression with 55% to 71% sensitivity and 72.22% specificity; 12 predicted patients were CT-confirmed with GO in a median of approximately 6.2 months. No statistical method was used to predetermine the sample size, and group allocation was not hidden from the investigators. Ophthalmopathy was separated from stable hyperthyroidism by the 13-signature model with more than 85% sensitivity and approximately 84% specificity in cross-validation and with 80%/75% in the test set. Most expanded thyroid clonotypes with a frequency above 0.001 also appeared in blood, which suggests that blood repertoires may reflect the immune response in the thyroid.

Patients with ophthalmopathy had moderately to severely active disease, with a Clinical Activity Score of 3 or more, a NOSPECS grade of 4 or more, and a disease duration of less than 3 months. Patients with other autoimmune diseases, uncontrolled infections, pregnancy or lactation were excluded from the study. Diagnosis relied on clinical symptoms, serum thyroxine, TRAb, thyroid ultrasound and orbital computed tomography. PBMCs were isolated from 7.5 to 10 ml of fresh peripheral blood by Ficoll-Paque density gradient centrifugation. Total RNA was extracted with Trizol reagent and quality-checked on an Agilent 2100 Bioanalyzer. Trimming takes 6 bases off V and 2 bases off J; junction bases not matched to a gene: 6. The CDR3 goes from the cysteine to the phenylalanine over 16 residues. Here the CDR3 DNA is all that survives: 48 bases in frame from base 1. From the germline V gene, CDR1 is SGHTA and CDR2 is FQGNSA.

For repertoire sequencing, TCR beta CDR3 regions were amplified from RNA transcripts. A first-round RT-PCR used HTBI primers with the Qiagen OneStep RT-PCR kit, followed by a second-round multiplex PCR, size selection and purification. Sequencing of the libraries was carried out on an Illumina HiSeq2000 in paired-end mode with 100 bp reads. On the authors' methods: SOAPnuke was used to process the reads, removing any read that contained adapters or uncalled bases, had a mean Phred below 15, or lacked an exact match to the constant primer or identifier. COPE v1.2.5 was used to merge the high-quality paired reads. Each unique nucleotide sequence was defined as a clonotype, and clonotypes were aligned to IMGT TRB V, D and J references with MiTCR v1.1. Only V-J combinations with frequency above 0.0001 were analysed, covering about 99% of repertoires. For each V-J combination, a TCR clonal expansion and chaos score was defined as the ratio of F50 clonal expansion to chaos observed in the TCRdist matrix. Welch's t-statistics and random forest were used to reduce features to about a dozen V-J combinations, which were fed into a naive Bayes classifier. Thyroid-blood repertoire similarity was quantified with the Morisita-Horn index. TCRdb handled the public reads itself, with Q25 trimming in fastp and clone calling in MiXCR, and kept productive beta chains. Identical CDR3 protein sequences are pooled into one entry, listed with their most common genes and DNA. V and J calls and clone size were set by TCRdb, not the authors. The sample records around 660,000 distinct CDR3 sequences, about two fifths of which are singletons. The ten largest make up around 3.3% of the sample.

Regarding this clonotype: Its antigen target is currently unknown. Base qualities are not at hand, and no much larger clone is one base apart.

This clonotype was obtained from an adult man with Graves' ophthalmopathy. The sequence joins TRBV7-2 to TRBJ2-5, and 13 junction bases match TRBD2. Sequenced sample: peripheral blood. The DNA reads TGTGCCAGCAGTTACGGACTAGCGGGAGCGCAAGAGACCCAGTACTTC. This gives the protein CASSYGLAGAQETQYF.